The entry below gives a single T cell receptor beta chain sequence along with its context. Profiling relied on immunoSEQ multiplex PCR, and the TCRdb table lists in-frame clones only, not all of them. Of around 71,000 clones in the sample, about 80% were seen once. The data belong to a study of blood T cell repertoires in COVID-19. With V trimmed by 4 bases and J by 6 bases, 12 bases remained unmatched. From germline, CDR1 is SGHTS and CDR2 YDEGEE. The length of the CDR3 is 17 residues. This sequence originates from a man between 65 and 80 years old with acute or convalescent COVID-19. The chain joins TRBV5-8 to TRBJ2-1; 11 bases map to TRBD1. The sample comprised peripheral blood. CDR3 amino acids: CASSQDRTGGGFNEQFF. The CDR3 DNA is TGTGCCAGCAGCCAGGACCGGACAGGGGGCGGATTCAATGAGCAGTTCTTC. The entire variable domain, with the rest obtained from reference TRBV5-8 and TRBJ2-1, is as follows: EAGVTQSPTHLIKTRGQQATLRCSPISGHTSVYWYQQALGLGLQFLLWYDEGEERNRGNFPPRFSGRQFPNYSSELNVNALELEDSALYLCASSQDRTGGGFNEQFFGPGTRLTVL.